Listed below are T cell receptor beta chains from one sample, sequenced in a study of early T cells in non-severe SARS-CoV-2 infection. TCRdb reanalysed the 5' RACE reads using MiXCR and keeps one entry per CDR3 protein. The sample has 90,000 to 120,000 distinct CDR3 sequences, 8.5% to 14% seen once. Sequencing was carried out using whole blood. The origin of the receptors is an adult who was a healthcare worker with PCR-confirmed SARS-CoV-2 infection or an uninfected control (not recorded which). Each CDR3 is given with its conserved first and last residue. The D gene is left open where the match is weak. The size of a clone is reported for some rows only, either as once, few or many, or as a class for expanded clones.

D: TRBD2; J: TRBJ2-7; size: many; V: TRBV28; DNA: TGTGCCAGCAGCCCCATAGCGGGAGGGTTTTACGAGCAGTACTTC; CDR3: CASSPIAGGFYEQYF
D: -; J: TRBJ2-5; size: few; V: TRBV20-1; DNA: TGCAGTGCCCACCGGACGGGTTTGTGGACCCAGTACTTC; CDR3: CSAHRTGLWTQYF
D: -; J: TRBJ2-3; size: many; V: TRBV27; DNA: TGTGCCAGCAGTTTACGCCCCTTGTACAGCCGGAACACAGATACGCAGTATTTT; CDR3: CASSLRPLYSRNTDTQYF
D: TRBD1; J: TRBJ1-3; size: -; V: TRBV7-9; DNA: TGTGCCAGCAGCCCCCGCCCAGGGACAGGGGGGTCGGCAGTTGGGAACACCATATATTTT; CDR3: CASSPRPGTGGSAVGNTIYF
D: -; J: TRBJ2-7; size: -; V: TRBV18; DNA: TGTGCCAGCTCACCCGGGTCCGATTACGAGCAGTACTTC; CDR3: CASSPGSDYEQYF
D: -; J: TRBJ2-5; size: many; V: TRBV11-2; DNA: TGTGCCAGCAGCTTAGGTCGGTTAGAGACCCAGTACTTC; CDR3: CASSLGRLETQYF
D: -; J: TRBJ2-7; size: many; V: TRBV27; DNA: TGTGCCAGCAGTTTAGAAGGGAGGCGCGAGCAGTACTTC; CDR3: CASSLEGRREQYF
D: TRBD1; J: TRBJ1-2; size: many; V: TRBV27; DNA: TGTGCCAGCAGTGCTACAGGGGGTTTTCTGGATAGTGGCTACACCTTC; CDR3: CASSATGGFLDSGYTF
D: -; J: TRBJ2-7; size: -; V: TRBV7-9; DNA: TGTGCCAGCAGTCCACTCCGATTAAAAGGGCACGAGCAGTACTTC; CDR3: CASSPLRLKGHEQYF
D: -; J: TRBJ2-2; size: few; V: TRBV5-6; DNA: TGTGCCAGCAGCCCGGTGGGGCGGGGAGTCAACACCGGGGAGCTGTTTTTT; CDR3: CASSPVGRGVNTGELFF
D: TRBD2; J: TRBJ2-3; size: few; V: TRBV12-3/TRBV12-4; DNA: TGTGCCAGCAGTTTATCCTGGGGAACGGGAGGGCCCACAGATACGCAGTATTTT; CDR3: CASSLSWGTGGPTDTQYF
D: -; J: TRBJ1-2; size: many; V: TRBV4-2; DNA: TGTGCCAGCAGCCTCAAGGACAGCGACTATGGCTACACCTTC; CDR3: CASSLKDSDYGYTF